Described below is a single TCR beta chain sequence and its context. Authors' data handling: By means of reference gene primer amplification, nucleated cell counts were estimated. TCRdb's table, derived via immunoSEQ multiplex PCR, lists solely in-frame clones and lacks some. The V and J calls and clone size are taken from that table; D and trimming were inferred from the DNA. Counted here are about 210,000 clones, approximately 78% occurring once; the ten biggest clones make up 10% to 15%. These data are taken from a study of blood T cell repertoires in COVID-19. Study-wide context: COVID-19 samples collected from the United States, Italy and Spain covered acute and convalescent phases. PBMCs, B-cell-depleted T cells, or T cells were the source of the cDNA or gDNA that made up the material.

The source is a middle-aged woman with acute or convalescent COVID-19. The source material was peripheral blood.

The chain's CDR3 is CASSLGGWSGGRIAGELFF. Here the CDR3 DNA reads TGTGCCAGCAGCTTAGGGGGATGGTCCGGCGGGAGAATCGCCGGGGAGCTGTTTTTT. The chain uses TRBV7-9 and TRBJ2-2; 7 nucleotides align to TRBD2. The germline V gene encodes CDR1 SEHNR and CDR2 FQNEAQ (reference sequence). Germline trimming cut 1 base from V and 6 bases from J; bases unmatched to any gene: 17. CDR3 length equals 19 residues.